This TCR beta chain originates from a study of T cell repertoires in cytomegalovirus infection. Study-level background: Use of recently identified HLA-C-restricted and well-studied HLA-B-restricted CMV epitopes was part of the study.

One entry per CDR3 protein results from TCRdb running MiXCR on the reads. Among some 350,000 distinct CDR3 sequences listed, 25% to 35% were seen once. CDR3 length: 13 amino acids. Trimming took off 4 bases at V and 4 bases at J, with 11 bases between the two ends. Germline-derived CDR1 and CDR2 are MNHEY and SMNVEV (reference sequence). Comment on this clonotype: Its specificity is not known.

The specimen comprised cultured PBMCs, sampled from culture after CMV antigen stimulation. This chain connects TRBV27 to TRBJ2-7, with D possibly called TRBD1 or TRBD2 (5 bases each). This clonotype was obtained from a human donor in good health (CMV status not recorded). Some clones in this sample may be carry-over from other donors' samples. The CDR3, as DNA: TGTGCCAGCAGTTGGGACCAAGGGTACGAGCAGTACTTC. Amino acid sequence: CASSWDQGYEQYF.